This T cell receptor (beta chain) was profiled in a study of cytomegalovirus exposure and HLA in healthy donors. Germline V gene sequence: CDR1 SEHNR, CDR2 FQNEAQ (reference sequence). There are 17 residues in the CDR3. Overall study results and limits: Sequencing likely produced, as an artifact, a cluster of highly shared sequence variants.

This clone occurred a few times. No antigen is known for it. A read error may produce the germline difference seen at one junction end. It was with 60 Vbeta and 13 Jbeta primers that the PCR ran. Generated by immunoSEQ multiplex PCR, the TCRdb table keeps only in-frame clones and is missing some. The sample lists some 130,000 clones, roughly four fifths occurring once. The chain carries TRBV7-9 and TRBJ2-3; 7 nucleotides line up with TRBD2. Sequences were obtained from PBMCs. This TCR was recovered from a male donor in good health and CMV-seropositive. CDR3 sequence reads: CSSRTTLLAYSTDTQYF. Written as DNA, the CDR3 is TGTTCCAGCAGAACGACTTTACTAGCGTACAGCACAGATACGCAGTATTTT.